One and the same sample provided the 10 T cell receptor beta chains below, sequenced in a study of T-cell memory formation after mild COVID-19. Via MiXCR, TCRdb re-called the 5' RACE reads, giving one row per CDR3 protein. Of 400,000 to 500,000 distinct CDR3 sequences in the sample, 15% to 20% were seen once. The sequenced material came from PBMCs or a T cell subset sorted from them (not recorded which). The receptor set was obtained from an adult woman who had mild COVID-19 (a few samples of this study predate the infection). Cell type and time point are not known.

This sequence joins TRBV7-9 and TRBJ1-6; 8 bases align to TRBD1. Trimming at V came to 5 bases and at J to 10 bases, leaving 7 bases not matched to a gene. The CDR3 is made up of 14 amino acids. Germline V CDR1 and CDR2: SEHNR, FQNEAQ (reference sequence). CDR3 in amino acids: CASSLDRGRSPLHF. The CDR3, as DNA: TGTGCCAGCAGCCTCGACAGGGGAAGGTCACCCCTCCACTTT.

Details on this clonotype: Compared with germline, one end of the junction differs, possibly owing to a read error. The chain is built from TRBV7-9 and TRBJ1-2; 9 bases map to TRBD1. This CDR3 has 15 amino acids. Per germline, CDR1 SEHNR and CDR2 FQNEAQ (reference sequence). CDR3 nucleotides: TGTACCAGCAGCTGGGAGGCTGGACAGGGGAGAGGCTACACCTTC. As protein: CTSSWEAGQGRGYTF.

This clonotype turned up a few times. This chain connects TRBV12-3 or TRBV12-4 to TRBJ2-5; 13 bases agree with TRBD2. V dropped 5 bases and J dropped 0; count of bases not matched to a gene: 9. The CDR3 covers 18 residues. This CDR3 reads CASSPRLAGGLYQETQYF. The CDR3 DNA sequence: TGTGCCAGCAGTCCACGACTAGCGGGAGGACTGTACCAAGAGACCCAGTACTTC.

As DNA, the CDR3 is TGTGCCAGCAGCTTAGCTTTTCGCGGCTCCTACAATGAGCAGTTCTTC. Translation: CASSLAFRGSYNEQFF. The chain is built from TRBV7-2 and TRBJ2-1; D is unclear. V lost 0 bases to trimming and J lost 0 bases, with 9 bases between them. The CDR3 length is 16 residues. Germline V gives CDR1 SGHTA, CDR2 FQGNSA.

The V call is TRBV19, the J call TRBJ2-1, with 7 bases lining up with TRBD1. Germline values: CDR1 LNHDA, CDR2 SQIVND (reference sequence). Trimming cost V 3 bases and J 5 bases; bases outside gene matches: 7. This CDR3 has 15 residues. The CDR3 loop is CASSIVWQGDNEQFF. CDR3 nucleotides: TGTGCCAGTAGTATCGTATGGCAGGGGGACAATGAGCAGTTCTTC. The whole variable domain, filled in from reference TRBV19 and TRBJ2-1, reads DGGITQSPKYLFRKEGQNVTLSCEQNLNHDAMYWYRQDPGQGLRLIYYSQIVNDFQKGDIAEGYSVSREKKESFPLTVTSAQKNPTAFYLCASSIVWQGDNEQFFGPGTRLTVL.

The chain links TRBV6-5 to TRBJ1-2, with TRBD1 identical over 7 bases. V was pared by 8 bases and J by 6 bases, with 6 bases of the junction left unmatched. This CDR3 has 12 amino acids. CDR1 is MNHEY, CDR2 SVGAGI, per germline. The CDR3 region is CASGQVADGYTF. The CDR3 DNA is TGTGCCAGCGGACAGGTTGCTGATGGCTACACCTTC.

Only a few counts were recorded for this clonotype. This chain joins TRBV12-3 or TRBV12-4 and TRBJ1-2; unclear D gene. The CDR3 contains 15 residues. Between the trimmed V and J ends, which lost 2 bases and 4 bases, there was a span of 14 bases. In DNA form, the CDR3 reads TGTGCCAGCAGTTTACAGACCTCCGTAACCTATGGCTACACCTTC. Its protein product is CASSLQTSVTYGYTF.

The chain uses TRBV27 and TRBJ2-7; tentative D call: TRBD2 (5 bases). Per the germline V gene, CDR1 is MNHEY and CDR2 is SMNVEV (reference sequence). Between the trimmed V and J ends, which lost 8 bases and 7 bases, there was a span of 24 bases. The CDR3 spans 15 residues. CDR3 sequence: CASGGSGSYDEEQYF. In DNA form, the CDR3 reads TGTGCCAGCGGAGGATCGGGATCCTACGATGAGGAGCAGTACTTC.

This clonotype showed up just a few times. The chain is built from TRBV10-3 and TRBJ2-4, with no clear D. This CDR3 has 14 residues. Germline loops: CDR1 ENHRY, CDR2 SYGVKD. V was pared by 3 bases and J by 0 bases, with 6 bases between. In DNA, the CDR3 is TGTGCCATCAGTGACCCCCTAGCCAAAAACATTCAGTACTTC. Amino acid sequence: CAISDPLAKNIQYF.

The chain joins TRBV4-1 to TRBJ2-3; TRBD2 aligns across 8 bases. CDR1 is MGHRA and CDR2 is YSYEKL in the germline V gene. The CDR3 totals 18 residues. Trimming took 3 bases from V and 4 from J; bases not matched to a gene: 15. CDR3 coding DNA: TGCGCCAGCAGCCATTCTCCGGAAATAGCGGGAAGGGCAGATACGCAGTATTTT. The encoded protein is CASSHSPEIAGRADTQYF.